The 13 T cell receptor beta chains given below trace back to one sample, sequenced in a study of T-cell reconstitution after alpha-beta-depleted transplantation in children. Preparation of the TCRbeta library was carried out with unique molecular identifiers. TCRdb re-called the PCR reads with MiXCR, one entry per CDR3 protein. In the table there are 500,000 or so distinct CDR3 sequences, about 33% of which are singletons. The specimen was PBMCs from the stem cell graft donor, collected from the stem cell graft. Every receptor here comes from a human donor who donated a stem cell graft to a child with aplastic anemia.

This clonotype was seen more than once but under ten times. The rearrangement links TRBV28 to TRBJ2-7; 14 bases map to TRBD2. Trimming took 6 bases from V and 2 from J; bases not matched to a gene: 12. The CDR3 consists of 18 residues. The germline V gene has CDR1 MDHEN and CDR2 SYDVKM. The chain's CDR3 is CASRAPGLAGEDPYEQYF. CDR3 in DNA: TGTGCCAGCAGAGCTCCGGGACTAGCGGGGGAAGATCCCTACGAGCAGTACTTC.

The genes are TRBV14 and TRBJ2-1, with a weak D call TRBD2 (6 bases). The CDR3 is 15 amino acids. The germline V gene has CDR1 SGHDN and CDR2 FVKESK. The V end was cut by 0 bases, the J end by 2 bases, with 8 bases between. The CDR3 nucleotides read TGTGCCAGCAGCCAAGAGGCGGGACCCTACAATGAGCAGTTCTTC. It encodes CASSQEAGPYNEQFF.

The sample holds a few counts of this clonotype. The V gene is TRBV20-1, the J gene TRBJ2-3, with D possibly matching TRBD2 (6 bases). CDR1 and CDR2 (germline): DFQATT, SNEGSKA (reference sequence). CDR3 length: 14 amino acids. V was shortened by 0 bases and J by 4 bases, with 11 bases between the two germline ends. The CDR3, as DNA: TGCAGTGCTAGAGATCCCACGGGAGCAGATACGCAGTATTTT. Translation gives CSARDPTGADTQYF.

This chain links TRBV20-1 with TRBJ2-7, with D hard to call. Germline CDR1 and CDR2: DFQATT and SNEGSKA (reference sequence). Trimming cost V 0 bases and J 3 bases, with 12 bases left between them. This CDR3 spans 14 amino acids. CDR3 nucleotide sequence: TGCAGTGCTAGAGATGCGGCCAAGAACTACGAGCAGTACTTC. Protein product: CSARDAAKNYEQYF.

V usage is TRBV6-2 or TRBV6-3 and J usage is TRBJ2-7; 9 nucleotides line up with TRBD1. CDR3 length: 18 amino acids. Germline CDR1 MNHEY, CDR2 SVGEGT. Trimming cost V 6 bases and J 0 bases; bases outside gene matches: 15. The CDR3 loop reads CASSYPDRGLRSSYEQYF. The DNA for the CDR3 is TGTGCCAGCAGCTACCCGGACAGGGGACTCCGCAGCTCCTACGAGCAGTACTTC.

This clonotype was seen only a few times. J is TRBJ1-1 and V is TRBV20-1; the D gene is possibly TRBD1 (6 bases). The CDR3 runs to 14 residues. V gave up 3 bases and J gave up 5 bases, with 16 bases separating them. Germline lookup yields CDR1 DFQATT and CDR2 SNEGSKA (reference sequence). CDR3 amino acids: CSASQGGGGTEAFF. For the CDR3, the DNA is TGCAGTGCTAGCCAGGGCGGAGGGGGGACTGAAGCTTTCTTT.

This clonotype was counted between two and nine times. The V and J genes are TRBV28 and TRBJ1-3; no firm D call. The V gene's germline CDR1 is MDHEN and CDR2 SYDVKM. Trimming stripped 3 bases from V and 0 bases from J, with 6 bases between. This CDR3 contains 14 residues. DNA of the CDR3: TGTGCCAGCAGTTTGGGTCACTCTGGAAACACCATATATTTT. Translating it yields CASSLGHSGNTIYF.

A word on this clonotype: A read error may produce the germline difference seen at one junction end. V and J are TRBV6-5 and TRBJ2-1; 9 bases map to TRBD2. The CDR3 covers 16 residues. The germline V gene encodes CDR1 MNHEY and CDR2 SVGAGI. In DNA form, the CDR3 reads TGTGCCAGCAGTTGGGGAAGGGCGGGAGGGCTAAATGAGCTGTTCTTC. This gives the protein CASSWGRAGGLNELFF.

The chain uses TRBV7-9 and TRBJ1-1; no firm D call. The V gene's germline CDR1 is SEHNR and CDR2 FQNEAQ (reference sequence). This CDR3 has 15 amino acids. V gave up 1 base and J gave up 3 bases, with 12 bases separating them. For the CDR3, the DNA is TGTGCCAGCAGCTTAGGGCTCCCGCGGGACACTGAAGCTTTCTTT. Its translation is CASSLGLPRDTEAFF.

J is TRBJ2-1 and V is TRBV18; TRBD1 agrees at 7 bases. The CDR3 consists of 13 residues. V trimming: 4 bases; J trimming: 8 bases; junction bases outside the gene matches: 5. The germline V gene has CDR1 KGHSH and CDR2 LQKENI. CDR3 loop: CASSLRQGDEQFF. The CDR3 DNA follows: TGTGCCAGCTCACTGCGACAGGGAGATGAGCAGTTCTTC. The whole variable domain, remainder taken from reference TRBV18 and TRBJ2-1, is NAGVMQNPRHLVRRRGQEARLRCSPMKGHSHVYWYRQLPEEGLKFMVYLQKENIIDESGMPKERFSAEFPKEGPSILRIQQVVRGDSAAYFCASSLRQGDEQFFGPGTRLTVL.

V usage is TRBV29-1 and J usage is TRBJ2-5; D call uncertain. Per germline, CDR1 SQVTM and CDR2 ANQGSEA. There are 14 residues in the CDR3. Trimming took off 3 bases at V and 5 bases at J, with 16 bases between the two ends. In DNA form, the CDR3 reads TGCAGCGTTGACTTGGGCAGAACAACCGAGACCCAGTACTTC. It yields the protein CSVDLGRTTETQYF. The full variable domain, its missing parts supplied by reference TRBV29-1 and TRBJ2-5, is SAVISQKPSRDICQRGTSLTIQCQVDSQVTMMFWYRQQPGQSLTLIATANQGSEATYESGFVIDKFPISRPNLTFSTLTVSNMSPEDSSIYLCSVDLGRTTETQYFGPGTRLLVL.

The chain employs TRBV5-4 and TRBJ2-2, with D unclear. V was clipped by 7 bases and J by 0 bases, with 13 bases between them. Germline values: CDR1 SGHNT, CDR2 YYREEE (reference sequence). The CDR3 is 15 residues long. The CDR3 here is CASQKGGANTGELFF. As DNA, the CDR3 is TGTGCCAGCCAAAAGGGCGGAGCGAACACCGGGGAGCTGTTTTTT.

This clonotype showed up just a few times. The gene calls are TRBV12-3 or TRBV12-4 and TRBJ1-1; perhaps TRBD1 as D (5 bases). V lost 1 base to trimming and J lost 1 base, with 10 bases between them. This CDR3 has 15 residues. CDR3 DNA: TGTGCCAGCAGTTTAGTGGGACCCCGGAACACTGAAGCTTTCTTT. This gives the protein CASSLVGPRNTEAFF.